This TCR beta chain was obtained from a study of post-analysis software for immune sequencing data. The table lists this clonotype with a few counts. Included in the TCR beta cDNA libraries were unique molecular identifiers. TCRdb itself ran the PCR reads through MiXCR, one entry per CDR3 protein. The data contain hundreds of thousands of distinct CDR3 sequences, 25% to 30% of them seen just once; the ten biggest clones take up about 0.5%. This receptor was taken from a girl under 18 with multiple sclerosis. The sequencing sample was made of blood.

This CDR3 is CSVEVPRGGTEGYEQYF. The CDR3 DNA reads as TGCAGCGTTGAAGTTCCGAGGGGGGGGACAGAGGGCTACGAGCAGTACTTC. J is TRBJ2-4 and V is TRBV29-1; possibly TRBD1 or TRBD2 for D (7 bases each). Judging by the DNA end, TRBJ2-7 fits better; the J call may be wrong. Germline CDR1 and CDR2: SQVTM and ANQGSEA. The length of the CDR3 is 17 residues.